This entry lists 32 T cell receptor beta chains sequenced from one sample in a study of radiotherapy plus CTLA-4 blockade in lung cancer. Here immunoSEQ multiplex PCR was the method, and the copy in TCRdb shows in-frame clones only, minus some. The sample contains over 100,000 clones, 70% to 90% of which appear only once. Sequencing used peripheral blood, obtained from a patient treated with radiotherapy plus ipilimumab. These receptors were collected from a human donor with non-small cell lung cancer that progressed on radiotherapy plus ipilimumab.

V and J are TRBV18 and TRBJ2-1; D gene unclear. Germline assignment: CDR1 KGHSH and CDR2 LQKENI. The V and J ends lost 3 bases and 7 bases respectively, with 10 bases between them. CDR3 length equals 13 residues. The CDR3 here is CASSPRGVNEQFF. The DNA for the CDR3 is TGTGCCAGCTCACCTCGAGGAGTGAATGAGCAGTTCTTC. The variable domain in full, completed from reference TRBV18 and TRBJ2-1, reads NAGVMQNPRHLVRRRGQEARLRCSPMKGHSHVYWYRQLPEEGLKFMVYLQKENIIDESGMPKERFSAEFPKEGPSILRIQQVVRGDSAAYFCASSPRGVNEQFFGPGTRLTVL.

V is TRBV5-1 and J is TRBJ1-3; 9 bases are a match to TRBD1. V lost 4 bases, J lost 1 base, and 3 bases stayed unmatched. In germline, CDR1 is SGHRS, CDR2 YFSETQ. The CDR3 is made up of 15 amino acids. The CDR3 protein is CASSGTGLSGNTIYF. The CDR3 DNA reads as TGCGCCAGCAGCGGGACAGGGCTGTCTGGAAACACCATATATTTT.

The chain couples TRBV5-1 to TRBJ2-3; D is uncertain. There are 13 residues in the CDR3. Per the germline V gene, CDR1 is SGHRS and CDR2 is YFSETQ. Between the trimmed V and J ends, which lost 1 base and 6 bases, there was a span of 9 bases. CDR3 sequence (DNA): TGCGCCAGCAGCTTGAAGATGACGGATACGCAGTATTTT. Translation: CASSLKMTDTQYF.

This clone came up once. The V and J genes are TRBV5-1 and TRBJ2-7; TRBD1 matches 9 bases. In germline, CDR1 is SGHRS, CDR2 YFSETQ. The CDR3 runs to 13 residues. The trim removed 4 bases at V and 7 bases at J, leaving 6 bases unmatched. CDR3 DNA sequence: TGCGCCAGCAGCCGGGACAGGGTGGAGGAGCAGTACTTC. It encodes CASSRDRVEEQYF.

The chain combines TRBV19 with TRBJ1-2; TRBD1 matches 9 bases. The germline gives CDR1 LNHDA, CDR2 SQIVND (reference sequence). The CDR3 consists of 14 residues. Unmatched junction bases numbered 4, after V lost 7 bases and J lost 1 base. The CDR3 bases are TGTGCCAGTAAGGGGACAGGGTATAACTATGGCTACACCTTC. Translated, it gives CASKGTGYNYGYTF.

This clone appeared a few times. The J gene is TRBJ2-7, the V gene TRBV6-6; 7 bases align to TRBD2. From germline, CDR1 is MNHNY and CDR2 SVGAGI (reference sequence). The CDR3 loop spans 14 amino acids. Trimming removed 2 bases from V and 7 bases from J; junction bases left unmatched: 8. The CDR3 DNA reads TGTGCCAGCAGTTACCCGGGACTACCGGGGGAGCAGTACTTC. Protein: CASSYPGLPGEQYF.

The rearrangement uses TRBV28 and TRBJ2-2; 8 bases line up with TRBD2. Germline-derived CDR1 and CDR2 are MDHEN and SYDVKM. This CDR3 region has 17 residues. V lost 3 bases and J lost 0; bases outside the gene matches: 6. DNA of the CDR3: TGTGCCAGCAGTTTTCTAGCGGGTCATCCGAACACCGGGGAGCTGTTTTTT. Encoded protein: CASSFLAGHPNTGELFF.

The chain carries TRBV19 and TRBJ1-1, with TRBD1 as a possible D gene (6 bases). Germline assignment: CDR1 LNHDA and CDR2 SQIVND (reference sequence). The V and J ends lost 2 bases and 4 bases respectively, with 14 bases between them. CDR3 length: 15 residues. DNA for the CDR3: TGTGCCAGTAGTATACGAACAGGGTCAGGCACTGAAGCTTTCTTT. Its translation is CASSIRTGSGTEAFF.

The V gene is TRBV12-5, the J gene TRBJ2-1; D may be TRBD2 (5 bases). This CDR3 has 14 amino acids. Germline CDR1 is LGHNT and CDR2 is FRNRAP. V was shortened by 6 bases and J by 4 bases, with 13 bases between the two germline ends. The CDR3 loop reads CASGLEGSYNEQFF. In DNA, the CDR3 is TGTGCTAGTGGCTTAGAGGGATCGTACAATGAGCAGTTCTTC.

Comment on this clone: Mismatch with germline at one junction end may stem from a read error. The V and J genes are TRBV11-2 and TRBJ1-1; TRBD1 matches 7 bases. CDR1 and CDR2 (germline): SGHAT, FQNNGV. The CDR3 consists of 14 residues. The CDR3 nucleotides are TGTGGCAGCAGCTTAGAAGGGACAGATTATGAAGCTTTCTTT. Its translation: CGSSLEGTDYEAFF.

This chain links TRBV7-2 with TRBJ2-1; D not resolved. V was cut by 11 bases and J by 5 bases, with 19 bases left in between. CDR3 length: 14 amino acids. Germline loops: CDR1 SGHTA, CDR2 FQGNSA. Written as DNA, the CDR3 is TGTGCCGCTAAGAGAGGCAGTCTTCACAATGAGCAGTTCTTC. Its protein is CAAKRGSLHNEQFF.

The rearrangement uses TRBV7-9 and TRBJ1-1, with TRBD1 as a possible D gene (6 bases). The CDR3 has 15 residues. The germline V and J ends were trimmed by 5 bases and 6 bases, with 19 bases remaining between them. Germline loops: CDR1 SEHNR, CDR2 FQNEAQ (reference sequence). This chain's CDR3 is CASSLGQNVGPEAFF. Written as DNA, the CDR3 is TGTGCCAGCAGCCTAGGACAGAACGTGGGCCCTGAAGCTTTCTTT.

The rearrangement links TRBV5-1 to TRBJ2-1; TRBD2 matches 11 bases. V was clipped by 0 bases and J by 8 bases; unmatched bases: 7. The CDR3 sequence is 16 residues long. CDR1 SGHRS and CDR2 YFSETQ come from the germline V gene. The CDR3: CASSLEGLAGGDEQFF. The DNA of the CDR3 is TGCGCCAGCAGCTTGGAGGGTCTAGCGGGAGGAGATGAGCAGTTCTTC.

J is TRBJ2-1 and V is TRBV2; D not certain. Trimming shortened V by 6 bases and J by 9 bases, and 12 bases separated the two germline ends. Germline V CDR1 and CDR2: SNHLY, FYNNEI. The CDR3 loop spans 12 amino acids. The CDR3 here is CASRVQGSEQFF. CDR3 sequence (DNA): TGTGCCAGCAGGGTCCAAGGCAGTGAGCAGTTCTTC.

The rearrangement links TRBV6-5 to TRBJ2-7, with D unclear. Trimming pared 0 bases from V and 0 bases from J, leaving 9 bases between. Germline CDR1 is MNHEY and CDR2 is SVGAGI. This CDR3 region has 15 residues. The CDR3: CASSYSSLDSYEQYF. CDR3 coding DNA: TGTGCCAGCAGTTACTCGAGTCTGGACTCCTACGAGCAGTACTTC.

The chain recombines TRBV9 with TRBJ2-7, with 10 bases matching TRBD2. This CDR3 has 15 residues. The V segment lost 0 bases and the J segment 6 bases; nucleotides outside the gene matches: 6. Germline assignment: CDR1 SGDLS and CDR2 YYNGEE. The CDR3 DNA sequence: TGTGCCAGCAGCGTAGGAACTAGCGGGACGTTCGAGCAGTACTTC. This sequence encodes CASSVGTSGTFEQYF.

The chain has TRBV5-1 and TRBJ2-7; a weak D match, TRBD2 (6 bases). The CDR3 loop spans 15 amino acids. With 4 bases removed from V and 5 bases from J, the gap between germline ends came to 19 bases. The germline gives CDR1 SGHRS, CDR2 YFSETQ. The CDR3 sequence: CASSLAGGPGDEQYF. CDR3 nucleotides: TGCGCCAGCAGCCTGGCGGGCGGGCCGGGGGACGAGCAGTACTTC.

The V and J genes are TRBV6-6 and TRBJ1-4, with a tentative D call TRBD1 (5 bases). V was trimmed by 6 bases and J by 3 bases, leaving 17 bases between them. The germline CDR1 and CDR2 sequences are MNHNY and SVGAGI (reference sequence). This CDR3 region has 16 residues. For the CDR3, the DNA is TGTGCCAGCAGCGGCCAGGGTTTACTTCCTAATGAAAAACTGTTTTTT. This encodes CASSGQGLLPNEKLFF.

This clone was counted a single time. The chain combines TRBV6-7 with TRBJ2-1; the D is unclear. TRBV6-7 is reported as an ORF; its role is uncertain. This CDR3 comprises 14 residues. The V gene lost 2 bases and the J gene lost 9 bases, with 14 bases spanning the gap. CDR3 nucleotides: TGTGCCAGCAGTTACCTCGGGTTTTCCGGTGAGCAGTTCTTC. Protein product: CASSYLGFSGEQFF.

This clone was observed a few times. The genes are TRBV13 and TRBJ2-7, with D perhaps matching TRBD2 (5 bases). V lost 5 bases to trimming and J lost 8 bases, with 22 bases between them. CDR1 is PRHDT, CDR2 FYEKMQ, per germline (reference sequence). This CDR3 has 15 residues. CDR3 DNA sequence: TGTGCCAGCAGCGTCCCCCGGGCCGGGGAGAGGAAGCAGTACTTC. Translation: CASSVPRAGERKQYF.

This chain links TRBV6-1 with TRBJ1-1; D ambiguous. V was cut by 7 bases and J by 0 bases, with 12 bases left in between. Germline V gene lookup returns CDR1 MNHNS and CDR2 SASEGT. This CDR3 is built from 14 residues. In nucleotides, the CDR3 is TGTGCCAGCACTCCGGGGAGGCTGAACACTGAAGCTTTCTTT. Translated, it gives CASTPGRLNTEAFF.

This CDR3 is CASSETFSYNEQFF. The CDR3 DNA reads as TGCGCCAGCAGTGAGACTTTCTCCTACAATGAGCAGTTCTTC. V gene TRBV10-1 combines with J gene TRBJ2-1; D is ambiguous. V shed 2 bases and J shed 0 bases, with 5 bases lying between them. This CDR3 is 14 amino acids long. The V gene's germline CDR1 is WNHNN and CDR2 SYGVQD (reference sequence).

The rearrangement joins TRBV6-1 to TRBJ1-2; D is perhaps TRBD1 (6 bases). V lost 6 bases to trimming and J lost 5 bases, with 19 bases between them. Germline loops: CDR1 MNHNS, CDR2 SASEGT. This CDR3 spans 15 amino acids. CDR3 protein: CASRTGTNHWYGYTF. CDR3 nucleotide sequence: TGTGCCAGCAGGACCGGGACAAATCACTGGTATGGCTACACCTTC.

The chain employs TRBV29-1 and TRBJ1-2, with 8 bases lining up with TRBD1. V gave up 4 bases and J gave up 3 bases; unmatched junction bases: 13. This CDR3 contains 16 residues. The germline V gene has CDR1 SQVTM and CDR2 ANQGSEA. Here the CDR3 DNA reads TGCAGCGTTGTAGGTGGTGCCGGGACAGGTTACTATGGCTACACCTTC. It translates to CSVVGGAGTGYYGYTF. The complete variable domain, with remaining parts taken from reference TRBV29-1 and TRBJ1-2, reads SAVISQKPSRDICQRGTSLTIQCQVDSQVTMMFWYRQQPGQSLTLIATANQGSEATYESGFVIDKFPISRPNLTFSTLTVSNMSPEDSSIYLCSVVGGAGTGYYGYTFGSGTRLTVV.

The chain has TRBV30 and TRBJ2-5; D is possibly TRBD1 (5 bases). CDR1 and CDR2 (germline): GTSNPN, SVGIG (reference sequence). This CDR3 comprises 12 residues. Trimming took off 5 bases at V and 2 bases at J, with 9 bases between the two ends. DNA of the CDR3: TGTGCCTGGGGGGCTGCACAAGAGACCCAGTACTTC. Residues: CAWGAAQETQYF. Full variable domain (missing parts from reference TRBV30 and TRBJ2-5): SQTIHQWPATLVQPVGSPLSLECTVEGTSNPNLYWYRQAAGRGLQLLFYSVGIGQISSEVPQNLSASRPQDRQFILSSKKLLLSDSGFYLCAWGAAQETQYFGPGTRLLVL.

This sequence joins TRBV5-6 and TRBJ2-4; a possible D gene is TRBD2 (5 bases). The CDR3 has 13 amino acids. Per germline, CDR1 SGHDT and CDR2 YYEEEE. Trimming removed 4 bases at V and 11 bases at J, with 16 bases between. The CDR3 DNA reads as TGTGCCAGCAGCCACTCTTCGGGGTTGGTTCAGTACTTC. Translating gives CASSHSSGLVQYF.

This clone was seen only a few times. The CDR3 DNA sequence: TGCGCCAGCAGCTTCCCCAACTCTAGCATTGCCCGGTTTGGGGACTACTACGAGCAGTACTTC. Its translation: CASSFPNSSIARFGDYYEQYF. V gene TRBV5-1 combines with J gene TRBJ2-7, with 7 nucleotides matching TRBD2. V was clipped by 2 bases and J by 3 bases; unmatched bases: 26. The CDR3 consists of 21 residues. Germline CDR1 is SGHRS and CDR2 is YFSETQ.

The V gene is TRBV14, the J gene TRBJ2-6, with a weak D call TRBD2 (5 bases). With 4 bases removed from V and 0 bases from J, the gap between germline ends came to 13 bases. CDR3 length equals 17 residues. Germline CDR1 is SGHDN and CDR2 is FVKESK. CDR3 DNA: TGTGCCAGCAGCCCTTGGGGTCGGGGCTCTGGGGCCAACGTCCTGACTTTC. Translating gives CASSPWGRGSGANVLTF. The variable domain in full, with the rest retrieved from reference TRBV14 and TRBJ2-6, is EAGVTQFPSHSVIEKGQTVTLRCDPISGHDNLYWYRRVMGKEIKFLLHFVKESKQDESGMPNNRFLAERTGGTYSTLKVQPAELEDSGVYFCASSPWGRGSGANVLTFGAGSRLTVL.

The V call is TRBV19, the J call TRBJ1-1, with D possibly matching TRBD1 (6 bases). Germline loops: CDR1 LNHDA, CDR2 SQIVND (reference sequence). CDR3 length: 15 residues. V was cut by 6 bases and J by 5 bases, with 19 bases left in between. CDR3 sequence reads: CASSPLLTGRTEAFF. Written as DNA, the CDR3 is TGTGCCAGTAGCCCACTCCTCACAGGGCGGACTGAAGCTTTCTTT.

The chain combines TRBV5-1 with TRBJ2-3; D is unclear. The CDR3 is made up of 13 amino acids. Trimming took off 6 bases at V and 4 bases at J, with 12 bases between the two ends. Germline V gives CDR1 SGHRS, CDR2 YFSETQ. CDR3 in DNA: TGCGCCAGCAAAACCTCACCTCCAGATACGCAGTATTTT. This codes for CASKTSPPDTQYF.

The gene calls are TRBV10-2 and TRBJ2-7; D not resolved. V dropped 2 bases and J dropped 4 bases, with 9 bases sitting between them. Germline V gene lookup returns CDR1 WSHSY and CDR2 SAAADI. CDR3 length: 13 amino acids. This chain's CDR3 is CASSEHGHYEQYF. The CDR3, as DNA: TGCGCCAGCAGTGAGCACGGCCATTACGAGCAGTACTTC.

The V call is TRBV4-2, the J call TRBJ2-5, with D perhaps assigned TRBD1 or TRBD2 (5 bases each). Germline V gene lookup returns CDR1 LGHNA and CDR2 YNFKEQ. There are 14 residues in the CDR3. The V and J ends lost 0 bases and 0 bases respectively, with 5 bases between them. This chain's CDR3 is CASSQEGDQETQYF. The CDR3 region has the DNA TGTGCCAGCAGCCAAGAGGGGGACCAAGAGACCCAGTACTTC.